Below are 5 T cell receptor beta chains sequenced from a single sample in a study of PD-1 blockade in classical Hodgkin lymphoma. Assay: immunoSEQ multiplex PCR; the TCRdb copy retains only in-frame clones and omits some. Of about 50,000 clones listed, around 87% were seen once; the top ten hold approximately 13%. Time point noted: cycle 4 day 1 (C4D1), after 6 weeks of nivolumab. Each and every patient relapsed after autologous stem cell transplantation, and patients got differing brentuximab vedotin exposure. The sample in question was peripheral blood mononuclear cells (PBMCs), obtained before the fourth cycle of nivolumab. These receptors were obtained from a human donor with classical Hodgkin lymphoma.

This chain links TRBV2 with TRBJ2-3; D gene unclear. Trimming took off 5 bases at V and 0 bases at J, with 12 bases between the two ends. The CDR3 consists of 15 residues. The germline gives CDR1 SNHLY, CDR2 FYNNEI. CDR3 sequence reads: CASSFQRSSTDTQYF. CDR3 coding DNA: TGTGCCAGCAGTTTCCAGAGATCTAGCACAGATACGCAGTATTTT.

The CDR3 sequence: CASSALGLEETQYF. The CDR3 nucleotides are TGTGCCAGCAGCGCCCTGGGACTAGAAGAGACCCAGTACTTC. The chain carries TRBV9 and TRBJ2-5; the match to TRBD2 covers 8 bases. The germline gives CDR1 SGDLS, CDR2 YYNGEE. The V gene end was trimmed by 3 bases and the J gene end by 3 bases; junction bases not matched to a gene: 4. CDR3 length: 14 amino acids.

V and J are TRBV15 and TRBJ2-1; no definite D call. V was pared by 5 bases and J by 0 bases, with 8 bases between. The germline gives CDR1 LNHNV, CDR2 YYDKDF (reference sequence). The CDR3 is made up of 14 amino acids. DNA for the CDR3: TGTGCCACCAGCGGAAGGAGCTCCTACAATGAGCAGTTCTTC. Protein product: CATSGRSSYNEQFF. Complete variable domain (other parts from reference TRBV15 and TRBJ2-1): DAMVIQNPRYQVTQFGKPVTLSCSQTLNHNVMYWYQQKSSQAPKLLFHYYDKDFNNEADTPDNFQSRRPNTSFCFLDIRSPGLGDTAMYLCATSGRSSYNEQFFGPGTRLTVL.

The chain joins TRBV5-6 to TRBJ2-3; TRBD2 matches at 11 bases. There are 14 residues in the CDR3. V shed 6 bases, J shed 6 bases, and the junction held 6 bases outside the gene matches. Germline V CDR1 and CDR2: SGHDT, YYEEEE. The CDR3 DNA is TGTGCCAGCATCCGACTAGCGGGAAAGGATACGCAGTATTTT. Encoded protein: CASIRLAGKDTQYF.

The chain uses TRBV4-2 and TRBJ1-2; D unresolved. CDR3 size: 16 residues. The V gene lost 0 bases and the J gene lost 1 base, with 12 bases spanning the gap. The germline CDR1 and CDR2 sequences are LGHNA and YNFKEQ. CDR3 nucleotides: TGTGCCAGCAGCCAAGATTCTTCAGGAATTAACTATGGCTACACCTTC. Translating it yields CASSQDSSGINYGYTF.